This TCR beta chain was sequenced for a study of vaccination effects on CD4 cells after COVID-19. Points from the study as a whole: Only a few convalescent patients and no early post-infection timepoints featured in the study.

This CDR3 has 15 residues. Germline V gene lookup returns CDR1 SGHKS and CDR2 YYEKEE (reference sequence). Trimming took off 0 bases at V and 3 bases at J, with 10 bases between the two ends. On this clone: Antigen: not known.

Before sequencing, viral peptide pools were used by the ViraFEST assay to expand antigen-specific CD4+ T cells. Following an approximately 10-day culture, CD4+ T cells were purified. None of these healthy vaccinees had been infected with SARS-CoV-2 before vaccination. Peptides at about 9.9 ug/ml and IL-2 at approximately 9.1 IU/ml were added to fewer than 2.5 million PBMC per well. At days 3 and 7, half of the medium was exchanged for IL-2 medium. TCRdb keeps only in-frame clones here, not all; method: immunoSEQ multiplex PCR. Of about 43,000 clones in the sample, around 78% were seen once. The sequenced sample was CD4+ T cells from PBMCs cultured with SARS-CoV-2 spike peptides, obtained before COVID-19 vaccination. This TCR was sampled from a human donor who received a COVID-19 vaccine. This chain links TRBV5-5 with TRBJ1-5; D unclear. CDR3 in DNA: TGTGCCAGCAGCTTGGGGAGGATTTCCAATCAGCCCCAGCATTTT. Encoded protein: CASSLGRISNQPQHF. The full variable domain, completed using reference TRBV5-5 and TRBJ1-5, is DAGVTQSPTHLIKTRGQQVTLRCSPISGHKSVSWYQQVLGQGPQFIFQYYEKEERGRGNFPDRFSARQFPNYSSELNVNALLLGDSALYLCASSLGRISNQPQHFGDGTRLSIL.